The source of this T cell receptor (beta chain) is a study of T-cell reconstitution after alpha-beta-depleted transplantation in children. The germline CDR1 and CDR2 sequences are SGHTA and FQGNSA. After removal of 2 bases from V and 11 bases from J, the junction contained 5 bases not matched to a gene. The CDR3 runs 12 residues. Unique molecular identifiers were built into the TCRbeta library. Using its own MiXCR run on the PCR reads, TCRdb lists one record per CDR3 protein. The data hold around 380,000 distinct CDR3 sequences, with roughly a tenth observed a single time. The source of this sequence is a human donor who donated a stem cell graft to a child with acute myeloid leukemia. The rearrangement joins TRBV7-2 to TRBJ1-1, with TRBD1 identical over 7 bases. Sequenced here: PBMCs from the stem cell graft donor, sampled from the stem cell graft. CDR3 in DNA: TGTGCCAGCAGCTTACAGGGGGGTAGTGCTTTCTTT. Amino acid sequence: CASSLQGGSAFF.